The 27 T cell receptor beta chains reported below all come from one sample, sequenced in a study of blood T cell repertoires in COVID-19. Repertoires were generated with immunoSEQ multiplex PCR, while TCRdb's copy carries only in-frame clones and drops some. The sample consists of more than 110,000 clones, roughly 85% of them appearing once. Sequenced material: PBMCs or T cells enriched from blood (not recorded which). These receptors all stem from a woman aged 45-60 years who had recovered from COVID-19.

The CDR3 DNA reads as TGCGCCAGCAGCACCGGACAGGGGGCGGCCTACGAGCAGTACTTC. Its translation: CASSTGQGAAYEQYF. The gene calls are TRBV5-1 and TRBJ2-7, with TRBD1 matching 11 bases. V lost 4 bases to trimming and J lost 2 bases; unmatched junction nucleotides: 5. CDR1 is SGHRS, CDR2 YFSETQ, per germline. This CDR3 has 15 residues. The full variable domain, completed using reference TRBV5-1 and TRBJ2-7, is KAGVTQTPRYLIKTRGQQVTLSCSPISGHRSVSWYQQTPGQGLQFLFEYFSETQRNKGNFPGRFSGRQFSNSRSEMNVSTLELGDSALYLCASSTGQGAAYEQYFGPGTRLTVT.

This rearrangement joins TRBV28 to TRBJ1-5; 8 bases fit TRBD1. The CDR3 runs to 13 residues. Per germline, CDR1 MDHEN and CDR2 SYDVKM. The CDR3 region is CATTGAGSQPQHF. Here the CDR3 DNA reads TGTGCGACGACAGGGGCCGGCAGTCAGCCCCAGCATTTT.

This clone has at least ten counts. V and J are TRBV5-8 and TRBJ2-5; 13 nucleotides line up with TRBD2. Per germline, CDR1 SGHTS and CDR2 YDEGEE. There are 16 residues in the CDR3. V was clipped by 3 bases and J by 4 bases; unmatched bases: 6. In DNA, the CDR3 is TGTGCCAGCAGCTATGGGACTAGCGGGGCTAGAGAGACCCAGTACTTC. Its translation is CASSYGTSGARETQYF.

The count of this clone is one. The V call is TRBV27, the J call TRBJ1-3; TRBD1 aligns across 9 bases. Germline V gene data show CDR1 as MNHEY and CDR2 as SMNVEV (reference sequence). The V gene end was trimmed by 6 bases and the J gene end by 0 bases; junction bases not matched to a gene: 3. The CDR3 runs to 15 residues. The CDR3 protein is CASSLDRGSGNTIYF. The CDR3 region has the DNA TGTGCCAGCAGCCTGGACAGGGGCTCTGGAAACACCATATATTTT.

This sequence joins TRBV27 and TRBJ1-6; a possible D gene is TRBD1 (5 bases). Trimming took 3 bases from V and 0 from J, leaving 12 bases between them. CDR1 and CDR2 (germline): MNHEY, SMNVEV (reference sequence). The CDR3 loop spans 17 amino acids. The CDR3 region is CASSLGQLGSYNSPLHF. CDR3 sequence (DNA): TGTGCCAGCAGTTTGGGGCAGTTAGGCTCCTATAATTCACCCCTCCACTTT.

CDR3 protein: CASSYQARNYEQYF. Written as DNA, the CDR3 is TGTGCCAGCAGTTATCAGGCCCGAAACTACGAGCAGTACTTC. The gene calls are TRBV6-5 and TRBJ2-7; no clear D. In germline, CDR1 is MNHEY, CDR2 SVGAGI. The V end lost 3 bases, the J end lost 3 bases, and 12 bases lay between the germline ends. The CDR3 consists of 14 residues.

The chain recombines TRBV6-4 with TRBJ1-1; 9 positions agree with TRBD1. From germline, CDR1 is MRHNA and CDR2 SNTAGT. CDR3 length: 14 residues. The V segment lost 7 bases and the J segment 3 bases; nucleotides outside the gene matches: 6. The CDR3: CASKSQGADTEAFF. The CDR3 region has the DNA TGTGCCAGCAAATCACAGGGGGCTGACACTGAAGCTTTCTTT.

In DNA form, the CDR3 reads TGTGCCAGCAGCACCTGGGACAGGGCTGGCTACACCTTC. Translating it yields CASSTWDRAGYTF. V and J are TRBV5-5 and TRBJ1-2, with 9 bases that match TRBD1. The CDR3 is 13 residues long. Per germline, CDR1 SGHKS and CDR2 YYEKEE (reference sequence). V dropped 4 bases and J dropped 7; count of bases not matched to a gene: 5.

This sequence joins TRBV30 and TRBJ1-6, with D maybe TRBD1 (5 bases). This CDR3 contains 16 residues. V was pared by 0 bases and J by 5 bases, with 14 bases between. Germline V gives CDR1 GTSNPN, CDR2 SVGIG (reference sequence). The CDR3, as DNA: TGTGCCTGGAGTGTATCTGGGGGGACGAATAATTCACCCCTCCACTTT. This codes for CAWSVSGGTNNSPLHF.

CDR3 sequence: CATSPPGLNYGYTF. CDR3 nucleotide sequence: TGTGCCACCAGTCCGCCGGGACTGAACTATGGCTACACCTTC. The J gene is TRBJ1-2, the V gene TRBV24-1; D is possibly TRBD1 (5 bases). V lost 6 bases, J lost 2 bases, and 12 bases lay in between. The CDR3 has 14 residues. CDR1 is KGHDR and CDR2 is SFDVKD in the germline V gene.

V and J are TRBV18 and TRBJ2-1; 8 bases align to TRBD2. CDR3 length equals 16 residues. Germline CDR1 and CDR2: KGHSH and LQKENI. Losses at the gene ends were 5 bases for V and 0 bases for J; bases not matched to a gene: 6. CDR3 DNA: TGTGCCAGCTCAACAGCCGGGACTAGCTCCTACAATGAGCAGTTCTTC. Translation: CASSTAGTSSYNEQFF.

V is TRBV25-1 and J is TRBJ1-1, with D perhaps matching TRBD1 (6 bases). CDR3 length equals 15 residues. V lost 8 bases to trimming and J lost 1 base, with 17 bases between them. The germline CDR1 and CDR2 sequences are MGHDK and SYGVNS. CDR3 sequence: CASHSRGGSNTEAFF. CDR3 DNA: TGTGCCAGCCACTCGAGGGGGGGCTCGAACACTGAAGCTTTCTTT.

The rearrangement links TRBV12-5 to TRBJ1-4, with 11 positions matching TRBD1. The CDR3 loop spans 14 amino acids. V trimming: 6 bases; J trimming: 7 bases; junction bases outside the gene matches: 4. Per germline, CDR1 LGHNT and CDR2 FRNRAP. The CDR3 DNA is TGTGCTAGTGGCCCGGGACAGGGGGGTGAAAAACTGTTTTTT. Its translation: CASGPGQGGEKLFF.

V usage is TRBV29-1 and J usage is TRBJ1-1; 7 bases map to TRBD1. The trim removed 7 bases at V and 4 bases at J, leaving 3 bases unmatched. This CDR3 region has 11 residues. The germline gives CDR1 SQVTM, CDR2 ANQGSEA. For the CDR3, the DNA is TGCAGCGCAGCAGGGGGCACTGAAGCTTTCTTT. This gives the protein CSAAGGTEAFF.

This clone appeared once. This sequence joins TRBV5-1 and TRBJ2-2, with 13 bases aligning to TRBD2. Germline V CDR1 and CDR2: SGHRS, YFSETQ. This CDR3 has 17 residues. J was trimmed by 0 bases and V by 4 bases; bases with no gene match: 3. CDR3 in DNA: TGCGCCAGCAGCACGACTAGCGGGGGGACGAACACCGGGGAGCTGTTTTTT. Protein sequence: CASSTTSGGTNTGELFF.

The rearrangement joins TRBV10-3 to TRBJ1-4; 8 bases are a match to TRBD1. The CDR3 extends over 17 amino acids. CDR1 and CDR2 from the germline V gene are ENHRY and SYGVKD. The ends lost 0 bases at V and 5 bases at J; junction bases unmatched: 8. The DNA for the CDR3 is TGTGCCATCAGTGAGTCGTCAGGGACAGGATTGAATGAAAAACTGTTTTTT. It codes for CAISESSGTGLNEKLFF.

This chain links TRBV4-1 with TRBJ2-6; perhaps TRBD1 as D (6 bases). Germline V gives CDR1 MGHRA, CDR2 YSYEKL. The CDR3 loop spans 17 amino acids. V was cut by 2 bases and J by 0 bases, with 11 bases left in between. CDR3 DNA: TGCGCCAGCAGCCAACTAGGGGGTTACTCTGGGGCCAACGTCCTGACTTTC. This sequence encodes CASSQLGGYSGANVLTF.

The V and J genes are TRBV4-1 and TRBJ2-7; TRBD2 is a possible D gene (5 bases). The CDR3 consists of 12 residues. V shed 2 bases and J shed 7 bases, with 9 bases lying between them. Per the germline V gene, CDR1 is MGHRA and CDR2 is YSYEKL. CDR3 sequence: CASSQTRGEQYF. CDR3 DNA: TGCGCCAGCAGCCAAACTCGGGGAGAGCAGTACTTC.

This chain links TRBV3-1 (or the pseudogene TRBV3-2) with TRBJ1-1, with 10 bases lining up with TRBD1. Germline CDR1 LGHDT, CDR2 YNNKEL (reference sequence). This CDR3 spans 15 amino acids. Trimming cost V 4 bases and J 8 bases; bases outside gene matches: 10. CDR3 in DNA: TGTGCCAGCAGCCCGACAGGGGGCCCAGCCGACGAAGCTTTCTTT. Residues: CASSPTGGPADEAFF.

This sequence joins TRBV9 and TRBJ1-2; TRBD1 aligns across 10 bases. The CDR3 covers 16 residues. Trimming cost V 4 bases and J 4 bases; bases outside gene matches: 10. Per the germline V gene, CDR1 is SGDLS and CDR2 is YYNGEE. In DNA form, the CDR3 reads TGTGCCAGCAGCATAACCGGGACAGGGGTTTCCTATGGCTACACCTTC. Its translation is CASSITGTGVSYGYTF.

The CDR3 coding sequence is TGTGCCACCAGTGATTTGGTCCCCGGGACTAGCGGGAGAAGGGCCGGGGAGCTGTTTTTT. This sequence encodes CATSDLVPGTSGRRAGELFF. This sequence joins TRBV24-1 and TRBJ2-2, with 14 bases aligning to TRBD2. After removal of 0 bases from V and 6 bases from J, the junction contained 11 bases not matched to a gene. This CDR3 is 20 amino acids long. Germline V gives CDR1 KGHDR, CDR2 SFDVKD.

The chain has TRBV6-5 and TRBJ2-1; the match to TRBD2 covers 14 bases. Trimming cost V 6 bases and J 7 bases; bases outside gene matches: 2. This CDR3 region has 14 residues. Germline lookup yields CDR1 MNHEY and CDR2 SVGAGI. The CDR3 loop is CASRTSGGANEQFF. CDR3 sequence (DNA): TGTGCCAGCAGGACTAGCGGGGGGGCAAATGAGCAGTTCTTC.

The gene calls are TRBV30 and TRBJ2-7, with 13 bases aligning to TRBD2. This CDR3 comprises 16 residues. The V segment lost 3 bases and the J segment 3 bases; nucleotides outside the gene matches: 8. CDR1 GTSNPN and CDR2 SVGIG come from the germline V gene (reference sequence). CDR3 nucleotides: TGTGCCTGGAGAAGGGGGACTAGCGGGATTATCTACGAGCAGTACTTC. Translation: CAWRRGTSGIIYEQYF.

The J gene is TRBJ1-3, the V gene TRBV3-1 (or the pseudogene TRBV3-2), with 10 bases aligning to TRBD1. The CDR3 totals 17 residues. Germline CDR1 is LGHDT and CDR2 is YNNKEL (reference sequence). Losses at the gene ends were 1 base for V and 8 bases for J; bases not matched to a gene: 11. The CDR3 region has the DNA TGTGCCAGCAGCCAAGCCCGGATGACAGGGGGCCGAGACACCATATATTTT. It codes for CASSQARMTGGRDTIYF.

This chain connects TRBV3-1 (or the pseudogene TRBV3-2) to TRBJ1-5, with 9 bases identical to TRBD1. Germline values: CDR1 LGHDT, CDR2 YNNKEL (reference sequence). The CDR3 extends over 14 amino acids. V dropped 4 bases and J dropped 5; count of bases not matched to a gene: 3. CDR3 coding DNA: TGTGCCAGCAGCCTAGGACAGGGGCATCAGCCCCAGCATTTT. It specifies CASSLGQGHQPQHF.

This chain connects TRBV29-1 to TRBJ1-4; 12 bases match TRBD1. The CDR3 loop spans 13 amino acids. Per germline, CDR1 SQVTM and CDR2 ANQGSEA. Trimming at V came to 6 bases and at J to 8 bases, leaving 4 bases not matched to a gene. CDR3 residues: CSVGDRGREKLFF. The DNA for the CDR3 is TGCAGCGTGGGGGACAGGGGGCGGGAAAAACTGTTTTTT.

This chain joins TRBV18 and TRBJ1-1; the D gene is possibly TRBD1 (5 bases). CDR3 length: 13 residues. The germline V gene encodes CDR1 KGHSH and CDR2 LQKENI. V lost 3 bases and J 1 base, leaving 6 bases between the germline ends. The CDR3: CASSPTENTEAFF. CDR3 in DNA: TGTGCCAGCTCACCGACAGAGAACACTGAAGCTTTCTTT.